This entry concerns a single T cell receptor beta chain. These data come from a study of blood T cell repertoires in COVID-19. Study-wide context: COVID-19 samples, acute and convalescent, were from the United States, Italy and Spain. PBMCs, B-cell-depleted T cells, or T cells provided the cDNA or gDNA that made up the material.

In the authors' methods: Amplification of reference gene primers was used by the study to estimate nucleated cell counts. The assay was immunoSEQ multiplex PCR, and TCRdb's table has in-frame clones only and misses some. That table furnishes V, J and clone size, whereas the DNA furnished D and trimming. The sample carries roughly 140,000 clones, approximately 89% recorded once. The CDR3 is made up of 16 amino acids. Germline V gene sequence: CDR1 SGHNT, CDR2 YYREEE (reference sequence). The V gene end was trimmed by 3 bases and the J gene end by 0 bases; junction bases not matched to a gene: 8. The sequencing sample was made of peripheral blood. The chain uses TRBV5-4 and TRBJ2-7; 8 bases map to TRBD2. The sequence derives from a human donor in a cohort sampled during active COVID-19. Here the CDR3 DNA reads TGTGCCAGCAGCTCGGAGGTAGCGGGGAGCTCCTACGAGCAGTACTTC. This encodes CASSSEVAGSSYEQYF.